Each of the 10 T cell receptor beta chains below was sequenced from the same sample in a study of human T cells and chemical hapten exposure. As for time point: pre-sensitization, week 0. Treatment described: therapeutic diphenylcyclopropenone sensitization with weekly scalp DPC. Via MiXCR, TCRdb re-called the RACE reads, giving one row per CDR3 protein. The data contain approximately 90,000 distinct CDR3 sequences, around 8.8% of them singletons. The source material was whole blood, sampled in connection with sensitization to the hapten diphenylcyclopropenone (DPC). The receptors stem from a man aged 40-49 years with alopecia areata. Some clones in this sample may be carry-over from other donors' samples.

The table lists this clonotype with many counts. V is TRBV5-1 and J is TRBJ2-5, with D unclear. The CDR3 extends over 14 amino acids. The germline gives CDR1 SGHRS, CDR2 YFSETQ. Trimming removed 0 bases at V and 2 bases at J, with 8 bases between. The CDR3 DNA reads as TGCGCCAGCAGCTTGGGGGGATATCAAGAGACCCAGTACTTC. Translating it yields CASSLGGYQETQYF.

This clonotype was counted many times. The V and J genes are TRBV24-1 and TRBJ1-5; TRBD1 might be the D (6 bases). The ends were cut back, 11 bases at V and 4 bases at J, with 17 bases in the middle. There are 14 residues in the CDR3. Per germline, CDR1 KGHDR and CDR2 SFDVKD. The CDR3 spells CAIGQLSSNQPQHF. The DNA of the CDR3 is TGTGCCATAGGACAGCTATCATCTAATCAGCCCCAGCATTTT.

To note about this clonotype: A junction boundary mismatches the germline segment, possibly from a read error. V is TRBV18 and J is TRBJ2-6, with D possibly matching TRBD1 (5 bases). This CDR3 has 15 amino acids. The germline CDR1 and CDR2 sequences are KGHSH and LQKENI. The CDR3 bases are TGTGCCAGCTCTCCAGGGAATGTTGGGGCCAACATCCTGACTTTC. Protein sequence: CASSPGNVGANILTF.

The sample holds many counts of this clonotype. J is TRBJ1-5 and V is TRBV2; D is perhaps TRBD1 (6 bases). Deletions cut 3 bases from V and 0 bases from J, with 9 bases between. The germline V gene has CDR1 SNHLY and CDR2 FYNNEI. This CDR3 spans 15 amino acids. CDR3 residues: CASSEGGPSNQPQHF. The CDR3 nucleotides are TGTGCCAGCAGTGAGGGGGGGCCTAGCAATCAGCCCCAGCATTTT.

CDR3 sequence (DNA): TGTGCCAGCGGAATCCGAACAGGGGGCTCTAACTATGGCTACACCTTC. Translating it yields CASGIRTGGSNYGYTF. This chain links TRBV28 with TRBJ1-2; 9 positions match TRBD1. The germline CDR1 and CDR2 sequences are MDHEN and SYDVKM. The CDR3 runs 16 residues. With V trimmed by 8 bases and J by 0 bases, 10 bases remained unmatched.

The chain employs TRBV19 and TRBJ2-1; D perhaps matches TRBD2 (5 bases). V was cut by 1 base and J by 8 bases, with 15 bases left in between. The CDR3 runs to 15 residues. Germline V gives CDR1 LNHDA, CDR2 SQIVND (reference sequence). The CDR3 nucleotides are TGTGCCAGTAGTATAGCCCAGGACTTCCGGGATGAGCAGTTCTTC. Translation: CASSIAQDFRDEQFF.

The J gene is TRBJ2-3, the V gene TRBV4-3; no definite D call. The CDR3 contains 14 residues. V was clipped by 0 bases and J by 7 bases, with 11 bases between them. CDR1 and CDR2 from the germline V gene are LGHNA and YSLEER. The CDR3 loop is CASSQDILLYTQYF. Here the CDR3 DNA reads TGCGCCAGCAGCCAAGATATTCTGCTATATACGCAGTATTTT.

This clonotype was seen many times. The chain couples TRBV4-3 to TRBJ1-1; 7 positions agree with TRBD1. Germline V lookup: CDR1 LGHNA, CDR2 YSLEER. V lost 1 base to trimming and J lost 1 base; unmatched junction nucleotides: 6. The CDR3 runs to 16 residues. The CDR3 sequence: CASSQGQGRANTEAFF. As DNA, the CDR3 is TGCGCCAGCAGCCAAGGACAGGGCCGGGCGAACACTGAAGCTTTCTTT.

The chain has TRBV19 and TRBJ1-5; no reliable D call. V was trimmed by 6 bases and J by 0 bases, leaving 12 bases between them. Germline lookup yields CDR1 LNHDA and CDR2 SQIVND (reference sequence). The CDR3 sequence is 15 residues long. CDR3 DNA sequence: TGTGCCAGTAGATACGAGGGTTATAGCAATCAGCCCCAGCATTTT. Protein sequence: CASRYEGYSNQPQHF.

This clonotype was picked up a small number of times. The chain is built from TRBV29-1 and TRBJ1-1; perhaps TRBD1 as D (5 bases). Germline CDR1 reads SQVTM; CDR2 reads ANQGSEA. V lost 2 bases, J lost 0 bases, and 10 bases lay in between. The CDR3 is 14 amino acids. The CDR3: CSVEMGRLNTEAFF. In DNA, the CDR3 is TGCAGCGTTGAAATGGGACGGCTGAACACTGAAGCTTTCTTT.